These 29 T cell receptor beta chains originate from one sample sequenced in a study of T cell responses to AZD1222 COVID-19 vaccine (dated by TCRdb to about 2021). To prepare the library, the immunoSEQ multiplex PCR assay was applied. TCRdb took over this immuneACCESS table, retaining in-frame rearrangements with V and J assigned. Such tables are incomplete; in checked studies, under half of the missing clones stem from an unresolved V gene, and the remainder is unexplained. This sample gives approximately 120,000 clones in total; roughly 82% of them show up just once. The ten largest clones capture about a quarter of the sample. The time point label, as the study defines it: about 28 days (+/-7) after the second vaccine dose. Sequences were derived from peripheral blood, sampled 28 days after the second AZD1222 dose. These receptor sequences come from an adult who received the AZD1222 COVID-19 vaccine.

Here the CDR3 reads CASSLRQGFEGYTF. DNA of the CDR3: TGCGCCAGCAGCTTGCGACAGGGGTTTGAAGGCTACACCTTC. The J gene is TRBJ1-2, the V gene TRBV5-1, with 8 bases that match TRBD1. The germline V gene has CDR1 SGHRS and CDR2 YFSETQ. With V trimmed by 1 base and J by 8 bases, 7 bases remained unmatched. The length of the CDR3 is 14 residues.

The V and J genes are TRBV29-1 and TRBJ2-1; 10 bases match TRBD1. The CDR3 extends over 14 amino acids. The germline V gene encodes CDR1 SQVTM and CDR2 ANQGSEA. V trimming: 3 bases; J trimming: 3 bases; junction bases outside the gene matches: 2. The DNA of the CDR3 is TGCAGCGTTGAGAGGGACAGGGGCTACAATGAGCAGTTCTTC. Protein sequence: CSVERDRGYNEQFF.

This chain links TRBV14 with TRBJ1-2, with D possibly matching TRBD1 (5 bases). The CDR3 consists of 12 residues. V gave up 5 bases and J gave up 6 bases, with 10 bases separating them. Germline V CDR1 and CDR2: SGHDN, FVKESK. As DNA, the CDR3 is TGTGCCAGCAGCAACTCAGGGAATGGCTACACCTTC. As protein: CASSNSGNGYTF.

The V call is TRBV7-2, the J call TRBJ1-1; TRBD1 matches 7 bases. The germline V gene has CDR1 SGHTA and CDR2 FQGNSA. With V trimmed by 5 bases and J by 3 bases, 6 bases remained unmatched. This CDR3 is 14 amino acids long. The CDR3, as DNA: TGTGCCAGCAGCCCAGGGACAGTATACACTGAAGCTTTCTTT. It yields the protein CASSPGTVYTEAFF.

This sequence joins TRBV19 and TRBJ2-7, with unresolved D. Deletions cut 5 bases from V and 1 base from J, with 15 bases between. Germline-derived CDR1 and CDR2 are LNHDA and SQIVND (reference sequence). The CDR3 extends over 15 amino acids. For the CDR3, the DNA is TGTGCCAGTAGTCGGACGCTTGGGCAATCCTACGAGCAGTACTTC. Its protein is CASSRTLGQSYEQYF.

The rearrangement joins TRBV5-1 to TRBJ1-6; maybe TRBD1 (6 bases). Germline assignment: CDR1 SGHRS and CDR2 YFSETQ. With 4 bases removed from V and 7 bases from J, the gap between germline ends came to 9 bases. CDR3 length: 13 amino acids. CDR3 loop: CASSPGANSPLHF. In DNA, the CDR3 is TGCGCCAGCAGCCCGGGGGCAAATTCACCCCTCCACTTT.

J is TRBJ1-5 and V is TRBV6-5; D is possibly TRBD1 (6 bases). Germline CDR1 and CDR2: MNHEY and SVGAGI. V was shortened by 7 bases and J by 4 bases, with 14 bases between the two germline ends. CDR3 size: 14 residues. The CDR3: CASTRHGTNQPQHF. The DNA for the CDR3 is TGTGCCAGCACGAGACACGGGACAAATCAGCCCCAGCATTTT.

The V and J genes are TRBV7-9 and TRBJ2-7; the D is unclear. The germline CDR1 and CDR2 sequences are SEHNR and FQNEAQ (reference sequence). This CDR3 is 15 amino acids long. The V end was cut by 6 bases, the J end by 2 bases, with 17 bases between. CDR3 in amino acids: CASSPPAGRTYEQYF. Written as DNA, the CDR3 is TGTGCCAGCAGTCCTCCAGCAGGACGTACCTACGAGCAGTACTTC.

CDR3 sequence (DNA): TGTGCCAGCAGCTCTCCCCGGGGGACAAGCAACGTCCTGACTTTC. Translating gives CASSSPRGTSNVLTF. The genes are TRBV7-9 and TRBJ2-6; D assignment may be TRBD1 or TRBD2 (6 bases each). The V gene lost 4 bases and the J gene lost 9 bases, with 16 bases spanning the gap. The CDR3 has 15 amino acids. In germline, CDR1 is SEHNR, CDR2 FQNEAQ (reference sequence).

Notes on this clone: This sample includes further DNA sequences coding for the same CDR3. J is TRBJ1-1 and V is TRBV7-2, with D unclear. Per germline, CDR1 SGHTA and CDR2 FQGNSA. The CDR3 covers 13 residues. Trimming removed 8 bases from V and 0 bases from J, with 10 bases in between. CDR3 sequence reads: CASRSNMNTEAFF. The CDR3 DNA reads TGTGCCAGCCGGAGTAACATGAACACTGAAGCTTTCTTT.

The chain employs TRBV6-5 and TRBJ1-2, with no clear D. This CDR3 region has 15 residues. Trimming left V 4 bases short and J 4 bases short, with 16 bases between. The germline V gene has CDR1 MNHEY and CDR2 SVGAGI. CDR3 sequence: CASSSHLEYSYGYTF. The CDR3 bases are TGTGCCAGCAGTTCCCACTTAGAGTATTCCTATGGCTACACCTTC.

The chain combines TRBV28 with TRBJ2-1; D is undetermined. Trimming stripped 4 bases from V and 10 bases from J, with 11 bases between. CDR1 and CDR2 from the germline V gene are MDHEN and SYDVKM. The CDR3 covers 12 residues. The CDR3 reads CASSSTSLEQFF. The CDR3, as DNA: TGTGCCAGCAGTTCAACTTCGTTAGAGCAGTTCTTC.

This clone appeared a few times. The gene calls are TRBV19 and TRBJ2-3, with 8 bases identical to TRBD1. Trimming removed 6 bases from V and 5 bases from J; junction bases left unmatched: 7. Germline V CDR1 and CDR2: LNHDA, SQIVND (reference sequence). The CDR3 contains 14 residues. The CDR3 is CASSQTGEEDTQYF. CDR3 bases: TGTGCCAGTAGCCAGACAGGGGAGGAAGATACGCAGTATTTT.

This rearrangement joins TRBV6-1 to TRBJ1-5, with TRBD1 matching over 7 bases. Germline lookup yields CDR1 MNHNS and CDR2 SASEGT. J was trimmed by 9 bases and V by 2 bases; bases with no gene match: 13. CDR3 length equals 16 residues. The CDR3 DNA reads TGTGCCAGCAGTGAATCTGGTGCCAGGGGGTTTTTGCCCCAGCATTTT. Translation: CASSESGARGFLPQHF.

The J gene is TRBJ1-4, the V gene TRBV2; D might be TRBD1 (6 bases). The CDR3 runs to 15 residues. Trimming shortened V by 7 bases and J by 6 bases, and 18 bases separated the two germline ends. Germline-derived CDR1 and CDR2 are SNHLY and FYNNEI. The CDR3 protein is CASTRLGAEDEKLFF. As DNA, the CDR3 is TGTGCCAGCACCCGACTGGGGGCGGAAGATGAAAAACTGTTTTTT.

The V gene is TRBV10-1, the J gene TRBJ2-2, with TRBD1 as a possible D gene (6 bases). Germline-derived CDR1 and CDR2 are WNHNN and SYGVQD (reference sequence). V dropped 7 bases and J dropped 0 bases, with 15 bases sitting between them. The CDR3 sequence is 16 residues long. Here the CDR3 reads CASTWKTGANTGELFF. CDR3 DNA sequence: TGCGCCAGCACCTGGAAGACAGGAGCGAACACCGGGGAGCTGTTTTTT.

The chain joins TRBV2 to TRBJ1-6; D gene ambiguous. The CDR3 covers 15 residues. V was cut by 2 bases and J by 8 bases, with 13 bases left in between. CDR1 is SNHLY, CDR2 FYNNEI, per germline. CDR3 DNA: TGTGCCAGCAGTGAAAACGTAGGGCAGTATTCACCCCTCCACTTT. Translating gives CASSENVGQYSPLHF.

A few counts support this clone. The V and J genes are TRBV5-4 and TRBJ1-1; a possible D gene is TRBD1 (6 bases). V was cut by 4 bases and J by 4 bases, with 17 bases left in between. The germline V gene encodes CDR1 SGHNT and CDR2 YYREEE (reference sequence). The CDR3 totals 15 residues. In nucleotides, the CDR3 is TGTGCCAGCAGCCGGGCAGGCGTAGGGGGCACTGAAGCTTTCTTT. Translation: CASSRAGVGGTEAFF.

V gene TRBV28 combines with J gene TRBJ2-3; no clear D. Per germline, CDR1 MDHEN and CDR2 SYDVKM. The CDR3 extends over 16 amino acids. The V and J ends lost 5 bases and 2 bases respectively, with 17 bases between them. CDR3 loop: CASSLMGTDDTDTQYF. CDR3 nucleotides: TGTGCCAGCAGTCTTATGGGTACGGACGACACAGATACGCAGTATTTT.

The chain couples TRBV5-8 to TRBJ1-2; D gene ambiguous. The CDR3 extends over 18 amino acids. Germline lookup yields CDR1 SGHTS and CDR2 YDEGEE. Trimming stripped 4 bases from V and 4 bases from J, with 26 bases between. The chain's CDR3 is CASSPTLDKGEVSYGYTF. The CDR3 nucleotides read TGTGCCAGCAGCCCAACCCTCGATAAGGGCGAGGTCTCCTATGGCTACACCTTC. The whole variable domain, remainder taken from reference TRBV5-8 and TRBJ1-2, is EAGVTQSPTHLIKTRGQQATLRCSPISGHTSVYWYQQALGLGLQFLLWYDEGEERNRGNFPPRFSGRQFPNYSSELNVNALELEDSALYLCASSPTLDKGEVSYGYTFGSGTRLTVV.

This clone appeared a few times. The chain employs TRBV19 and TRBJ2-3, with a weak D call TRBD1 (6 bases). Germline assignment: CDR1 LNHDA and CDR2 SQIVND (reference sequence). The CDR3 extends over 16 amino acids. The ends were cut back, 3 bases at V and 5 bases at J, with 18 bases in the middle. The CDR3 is CASSMSGEHKGDTQYF. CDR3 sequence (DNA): TGTGCCAGTAGTATGTCAGGGGAACACAAGGGAGATACGCAGTATTTT. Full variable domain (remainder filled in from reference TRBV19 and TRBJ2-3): DGGITQSPKYLFRKEGQNVTLSCEQNLNHDAMYWYRQDPGQGLRLIYYSQIVNDFQKGDIAEGYSVSREKKESFPLTVTSAQKNPTAFYLCASSMSGEHKGDTQYFGPGTRLTVL.

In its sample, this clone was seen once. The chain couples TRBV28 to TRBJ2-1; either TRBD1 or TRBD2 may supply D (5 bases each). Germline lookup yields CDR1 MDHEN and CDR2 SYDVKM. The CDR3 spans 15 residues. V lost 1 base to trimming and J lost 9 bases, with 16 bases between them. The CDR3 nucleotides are TGTGCCAGCAGTTTATCTCAGGGCGGGCGGATTGAGCAGTTCTTC. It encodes CASSLSQGGRIEQFF.

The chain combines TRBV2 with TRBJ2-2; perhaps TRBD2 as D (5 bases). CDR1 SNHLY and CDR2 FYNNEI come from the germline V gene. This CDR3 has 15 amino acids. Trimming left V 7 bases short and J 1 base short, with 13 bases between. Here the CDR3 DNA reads TGTGCCAGCATAGGGAGACCTAGGAACACCGGGGAGCTGTTTTTT. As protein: CASIGRPRNTGELFF.

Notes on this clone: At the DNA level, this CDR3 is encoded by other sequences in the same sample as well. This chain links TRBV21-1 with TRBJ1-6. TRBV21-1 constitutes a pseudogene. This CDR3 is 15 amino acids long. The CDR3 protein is CASTPPGPGGSPLHF. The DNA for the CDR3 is TGTGCCAGCACCCCCCCCGGACCGGGGGGCTCACCCCTCCACTTT.

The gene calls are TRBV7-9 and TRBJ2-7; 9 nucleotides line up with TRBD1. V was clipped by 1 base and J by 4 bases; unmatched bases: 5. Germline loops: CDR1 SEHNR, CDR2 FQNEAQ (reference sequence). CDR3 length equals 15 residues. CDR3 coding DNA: TGTGCCAGCAGCTTAGGGGGGACAGGGTTATACGAGCAGTACTTC. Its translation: CASSLGGTGLYEQYF. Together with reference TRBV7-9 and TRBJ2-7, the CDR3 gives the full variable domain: DTGVSQNPRHKITKRGQNVTFRCDPISEHNRLYWYRQTLGQGPEFLTYFQNEAQLEKSRLLSDRFSAERPKGSFSTLEIQRTEQGDSAMYLCASSLGGTGLYEQYFGPGTRLTVT.

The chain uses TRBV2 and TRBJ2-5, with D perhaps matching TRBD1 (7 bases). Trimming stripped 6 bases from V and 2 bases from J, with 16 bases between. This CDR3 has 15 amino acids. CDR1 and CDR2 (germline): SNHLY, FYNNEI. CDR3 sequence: CASSRQGGEQETQYF. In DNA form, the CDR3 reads TGTGCCAGCAGCAGACAGGGAGGAGAGCAAGAGACCCAGTACTTC.

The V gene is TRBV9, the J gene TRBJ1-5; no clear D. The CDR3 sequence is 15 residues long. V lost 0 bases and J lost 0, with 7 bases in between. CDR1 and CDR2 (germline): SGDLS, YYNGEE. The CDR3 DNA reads TGTGCCAGCAGCGTAGATGGGTATAGCAATCAGCCCCAGCATTTT. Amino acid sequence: CASSVDGYSNQPQHF.

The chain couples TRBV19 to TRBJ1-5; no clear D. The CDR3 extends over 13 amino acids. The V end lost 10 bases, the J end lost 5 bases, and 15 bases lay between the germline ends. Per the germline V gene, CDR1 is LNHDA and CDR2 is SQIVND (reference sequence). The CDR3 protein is CATGDLGDQPQHF. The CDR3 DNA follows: TGTGCCACCGGAGACCTGGGCGATCAGCCCCAGCATTTT.

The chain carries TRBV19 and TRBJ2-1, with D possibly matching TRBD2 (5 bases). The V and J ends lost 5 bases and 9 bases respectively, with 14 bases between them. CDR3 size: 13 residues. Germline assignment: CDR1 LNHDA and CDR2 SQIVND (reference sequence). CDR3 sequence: CASSLGREGEQFF. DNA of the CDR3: TGTGCCAGTAGTTTGGGGAGAGAGGGTGAGCAGTTCTTC. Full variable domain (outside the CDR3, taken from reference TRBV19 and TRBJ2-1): DGGITQSPKYLFRKEGQNVTLSCEQNLNHDAMYWYRQDPGQGLRLIYYSQIVNDFQKGDIAEGYSVSREKKESFPLTVTSAQKNPTAFYLCASSLGREGEQFFGPGTRLTVL.